These 4 T cell receptor beta chains originate from one sample sequenced in a study of beta chain features in type 1 diabetes. Every bit of the isolated RNA underwent reverse transcription, so sequencing read expressed TCRB transcripts. Profiling relied on immunoSEQ multiplex PCR, and the TCRdb table lists in-frame clones only, not all of them. This table holds roughly 500,000 clones, roughly 11% found once. Sequenced input: naive CD4+ T cells from blood. The receptors derive from a woman aged 18-29 years in good health.

This chain connects TRBV7-9 to TRBJ1-1; the D is unclear. The germline V and J ends were trimmed by 5 bases and 1 base, with 17 bases remaining between them. This CDR3 spans 16 amino acids. Germline V CDR1 and CDR2: SEHNR, FQNEAQ (reference sequence). The CDR3 sequence: CASSPLLQRKNTEAFF. CDR3 bases: TGTGCCAGCAGCCCTCTGCTACAGCGAAAGAACACTGAAGCTTTCTTT.

The chain combines TRBV14 with TRBJ2-5; 12 nucleotides agree with TRBD2. Losses at the gene ends were 5 bases for V and 5 bases for J; bases not matched to a gene: 3. Germline V gives CDR1 SGHDN, CDR2 FVKESK. The CDR3 spans 14 residues. The CDR3 DNA sequence: TGTGCCAGCAGCTACGGGACTAGCGGGGAGACCCAGTACTTC. Residues: CASSYGTSGETQYF.

There are a few counts of this clone. The chain links TRBV25-1 to TRBJ2-7; the D gene is possibly TRBD1 (5 bases). Germline V gives CDR1 MGHDK, CDR2 SYGVNS. The CDR3 length is 11 residues. CDR3 loop: CATAQGYEQYF. CDR3 DNA: TGTGCTACCGCCCAGGGCTACGAGCAGTACTTC.

This rearrangement joins TRBV2 to TRBJ2-5; D is undetermined. This CDR3 is built from 12 residues. Per the germline V gene, CDR1 is SNHLY and CDR2 is FYNNEI. Trimming took off 6 bases at V and 4 bases at J, with 9 bases between the two ends. CDR3 amino acids: CASRETGETQYF. CDR3 DNA sequence: TGTGCCAGCAGAGAAACGGGAGAGACCCAGTACTTC.